These 20 T cell receptor beta chains came from one sample sequenced in a study of Graves' ophthalmopathy and Graves' hyperthyroidism. CDR3 regions of TCR beta were amplified from RNA transcripts. First-round RT-PCR employed HTBI primers, with a second-round multiplex PCR after it. Via MiXCR, TCRdb re-called the multiplex PCR reads, giving one row per CDR3 protein. In the table there are around 1,000,000 distinct CDR3 sequences, 35% to 40% of which are singletons. What was sequenced was peripheral blood or thyroid tissue (not recorded which). These receptors all come from an adult man with Graves' hyperthyroidism.

This rearrangement joins TRBV5-1 to TRBJ2-7; 10 positions agree with TRBD2. The CDR3 contains 15 residues. Germline V gene sequence: CDR1 SGHRS, CDR2 YFSETQ. The V gene end was trimmed by 0 bases and the J gene end by 7 bases; junction bases not matched to a gene: 7. The CDR3 bases are TGCGCCAGCAGCTTGGCCGGGACTAGCGAGGAAGAGCAGTACTTC. It codes for CASSLAGTSEEEQYF.

The sample holds a few counts of this clonotype. The V and J genes are TRBV7-9 and TRBJ1-1; no clear D. Deletions cut 6 bases from V and 14 bases from J, with 16 bases between. This CDR3 spans 11 amino acids. Germline V gene sequence: CDR1 SEHNR, CDR2 FQNEAQ (reference sequence). The CDR3 protein is CASSNPGEVFF. DNA for the CDR3: TGTGCCAGCAGTAACCCCGGGGAGGTATTCTTT. The variable domain in full, with the rest retrieved from reference TRBV7-9 and TRBJ1-1, is DTGVSQNPRHKITKRGQNVTFRCDPISEHNRLYWYRQTLGQGPEFLTYFQNEAQLEKSRLLSDRFSAERPKGSFSTLEIQRTEQGDSAMYLCASSNPGEVFFGQGTRLTVV.

The table lists this clonotype with many counts. The rearrangement joins TRBV10-3 to TRBJ2-7; the D is unclear. Trimming shortened V by 6 bases and J by 3 bases, and 15 bases separated the two germline ends. The CDR3 spans 14 residues. Looked up from germline, CDR1 is ENHRY and CDR2 is SYGVKD. The CDR3: CAIRQSSTDYEQYF. CDR3 sequence (DNA): TGTGCCATCAGACAATCCTCGACGGACTACGAGCAGTACTTC.

J is TRBJ2-7 and V is TRBV9; 8 bases map to TRBD1. Trimming removed 7 bases from V and 5 bases from J; junction bases left unmatched: 14. The CDR3 length is 15 residues. Germline assignment: CDR1 SGDLS and CDR2 YYNGEE. Here the CDR3 reads CASSPPAGGVNEQYF. The CDR3 DNA sequence: TGTGCCAGCTCACCACCGGCAGGGGGCGTTAACGAGCAGTACTTC.

The chain combines TRBV19 with TRBJ1-1; 8 bases match TRBD1. With 9 bases clipped from V and 6 bases from J, the junction kept 9 bases outside the gene matches. This CDR3 is built from 13 residues. Germline CDR1 reads LNHDA; CDR2 reads SQIVND (reference sequence). CDR3 residues: CASMTGVGAEAFF. In nucleotides, the CDR3 is TGTGCCAGCATGACAGGGGTCGGGGCTGAAGCTTTCTTT.

This clonotype was observed at least ten times. This chain uses TRBV20-1 with TRBJ2-2; 9 bases line up with TRBD2. The CDR3 loop spans 14 amino acids. Per the germline V gene, CDR1 is DFQATT and CDR2 is SNEGSKA (reference sequence). This CDR3 reads CSARAGGPTGELFF. The CDR3 DNA follows: TGCAGCGCGAGGGCGGGAGGGCCCACCGGGGAGCTGTTTTTT.

On this clonotype: Given a much more abundant clone one base away, this may be a read error. The chain is built from TRBV7-2 and TRBJ2-5, with 10 bases that match TRBD2. The CDR3 length is 15 residues. Looked up from germline, CDR1 is SGHTA and CDR2 is FQGNSA. The CDR3 nucleotides are TGTGCCAGCAGCTCTCAGCGGGAGGGCCAAGAGTCCCAGTACTTC. Protein product: CASSSQREGQESQYF.

The CDR3 coding sequence is TGTGCCACCAGCGTCAAAGTGGGCACCGGGGAGCAGTACTTC. Its translation: CATSVKVGTGEQYF. The chain employs TRBV15 and TRBJ2-7; D is ambiguous. Per the germline V gene, CDR1 is LNHNV and CDR2 is YYDKDF (reference sequence). V was clipped by 5 bases and J by 7 bases, with 18 bases between them. This CDR3 region has 14 residues. The whole variable domain, filled in from reference TRBV15 and TRBJ2-7, reads DAMVIQNPRYQVTQFGKPVTLSCSQTLNHNVMYWYQQKSSQAPKLLFHYYDKDFNNEADTPDNFQSRRPNTSFCFLDIRSPGLGDTAMYLCATSVKVGTGEQYFGPGTRLTVT.

This clonotype was detected only a few times. The chain has TRBV5-1 and TRBJ1-1, with 7 nucleotides matching TRBD1. The CDR3 is 16 amino acids. After removal of 2 bases from V and 5 bases from J, the junction contained 12 bases not matched to a gene. The germline V gene has CDR1 SGHRS and CDR2 YFSETQ. CDR3 bases: TGCGCCAGCAGCTTTAAAACAGGGGCGGGTCGAACTGAAGCTTTCTTT. This translates into CASSFKTGAGRTEAFF.

Of note for this clonotype: Lacking the conserved final phenylalanine or tryptophan, this CDR3 likely reflects a read error. This sequence joins TRBV10-1 and TRBJ2-7; no reliable D call. V lost 3 bases, J lost 2 bases, and 11 bases lay in between. This CDR3 contains 14 residues. The germline V gene encodes CDR1 WNHNN and CDR2 SYGVQD (reference sequence). CDR3 amino acids: CASSDRTETYEQYL. The CDR3, as DNA: TGCGCCAGCAGTGACCGAACAGAAACCTACGAGCAGTACCTC.

V is TRBV10-3 and J is TRBJ2-3; D is undetermined. Germline lookup yields CDR1 ENHRY and CDR2 SYGVKD. V gave up 2 bases and J gave up 4 bases, with 4 bases separating them. CDR3 length equals 12 residues. DNA for the CDR3: TGTGCCATCAGTGAGCTTTCAGATACGCAGTATTTT. It translates to CAISELSDTQYF.

This clonotype was counted many times. The chain carries TRBV7-2 and TRBJ2-7, with no clear D. Per germline, CDR1 SGHTA and CDR2 FQGNSA. The CDR3 is 12 amino acids. Trimming took 0 bases from V and 6 from J, leaving 6 bases between them. CDR3 amino acids: CASSLAQTEQYF. CDR3 DNA: TGTGCCAGCAGCTTAGCACAGACCGAGCAGTACTTC.

The CDR3 spells CASSSSHQPLHF. The CDR3 nucleotides read TGTGCCAGCAGCTCTAGTCATCAGCCCCTCCACTTT. V usage is TRBV7-9 and J usage is TRBJ1-6; no reliable D call. Germline values: CDR1 SEHNR, CDR2 FQNEAQ (reference sequence). The CDR3 totals 12 residues. Deletions cut 4 bases from V and 13 bases from J, with 11 bases between.

The genes are TRBV7-3 and TRBJ1-6, with D maybe TRBD1 (5 bases). This CDR3 comprises 14 residues. Trimming stripped 5 bases from V and 9 bases from J, with 14 bases between. Germline lookup yields CDR1 SGHTA and CDR2 FQGTGA. CDR3 bases: TGTGCCAGCAGCGGGGCAGGCTTAGTTTCACCCCTCCACTTT. Its protein product is CASSGAGLVSPLHF. The complete variable domain, with remaining parts taken from reference TRBV7-3 and TRBJ1-6, reads GAGVSQTPSNKVTEKGKYVELRCDPISGHTALYWYRQSLGQGPEFLIYFQGTGAADDSGLPNDRFFAVRPEGSVSTLKIQRTERGDSAVYLCASSGAGLVSPLHFGNGTRLTVT.

V usage is TRBV7-8 and J usage is TRBJ2-7; D remains unclear. Germline lookup yields CDR1 SGHVS and CDR2 FQNEAQ. This CDR3 region has 13 residues. Deletions cut 4 bases from V and 5 bases from J, with 12 bases between. The chain's CDR3 is CASSSPDHNEQYF. CDR3 nucleotide sequence: TGTGCCAGCAGCTCGCCCGACCACAACGAGCAGTACTTC.

This clonotype was seen repeatedly, ten times or more. A much larger clone differs from this one at a single base, so this may be a read error. The chain couples TRBV7-3 to TRBJ2-7, with D tentatively TRBD1 (5 bases). This CDR3 has 13 amino acids. The germline V gene has CDR1 SGHTA and CDR2 FQGTGA. V lost 0 bases, J lost 5 bases, and 8 bases lay in between. The chain's CDR3 is CASSLTRADEQYF. The CDR3 region has the DNA TGTGCCAGCAGCTTAACCAGGGCCGACGAGCAGTACTTC.

The chain couples TRBV6-5 to TRBJ2-2; D unclear. V gave up 7 bases and J gave up 3 bases, with 6 bases separating them. The CDR3 extends over 12 amino acids. Germline V lookup: CDR1 MNHEY, CDR2 SVGAGI. Written as DNA, the CDR3 is TGTGCCAGCACGGAAGACACCGGGGAGCTGTTTTTT. This sequence encodes CASTEDTGELFF.

The rearrangement links TRBV5-4 to TRBJ2-5, with D possibly TRBD1 on 5 matching bases. This CDR3 region has 14 residues. Trimming removed 3 bases from V and 2 bases from J, with 11 bases in between. Germline V gives CDR1 SGHNT, CDR2 YYREEE (reference sequence). The CDR3 bases are TGTGCCAGCAGCTCCCGCAGGGCTCAAGAGACCCAGTACTTC. This gives the protein CASSSRRAQETQYF.

This rearrangement joins TRBV6-5 to TRBJ1-4; the match to TRBD1 covers 7 bases. Germline values: CDR1 MNHEY, CDR2 SVGAGI. Trimming removed 4 bases from V and 3 bases from J; junction bases left unmatched: 8. CDR3 length: 16 amino acids. This chain's CDR3 is CASSFRGVGANEKLFF. The CDR3 bases are TGTGCCAGCAGTTTCAGGGGGGTAGGGGCTAATGAAAAACTGTTTTTT.

This clonotype appeared once. The rearrangement links TRBV10-3 to TRBJ1-5, with TRBD1 matching 9 bases. This CDR3 is 14 amino acids long. J was trimmed by 7 bases and V by 10 bases; bases with no gene match: 11. Germline CDR1 is ENHRY and CDR2 is SYGVKD. The CDR3 spells CASRKQGAGQPQHF. The CDR3 DNA reads TGTGCCAGCAGAAAACAGGGGGCGGGACAGCCCCAGCATTTT.